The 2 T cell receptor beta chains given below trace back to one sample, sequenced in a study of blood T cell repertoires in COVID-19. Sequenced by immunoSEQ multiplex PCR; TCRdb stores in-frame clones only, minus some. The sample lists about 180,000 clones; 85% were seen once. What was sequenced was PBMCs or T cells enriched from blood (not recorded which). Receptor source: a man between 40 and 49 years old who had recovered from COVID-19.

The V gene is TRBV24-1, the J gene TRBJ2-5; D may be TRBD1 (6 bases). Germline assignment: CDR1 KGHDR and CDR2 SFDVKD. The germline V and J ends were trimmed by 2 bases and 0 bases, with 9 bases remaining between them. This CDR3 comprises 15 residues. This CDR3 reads CATSDSRGYQETQYF. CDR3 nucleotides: TGTGCCACCAGTGATTCGAGGGGGTACCAAGAGACCCAGTACTTC.

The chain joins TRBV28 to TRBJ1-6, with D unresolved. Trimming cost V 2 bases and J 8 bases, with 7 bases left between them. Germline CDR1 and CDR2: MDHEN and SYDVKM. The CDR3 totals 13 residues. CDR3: CASSLHGDSPLHF. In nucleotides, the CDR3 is TGTGCCAGCAGTTTACACGGTGATTCACCCCTCCACTTT.